Presented here are 10 T cell receptor beta chains from one specimen sequenced in a study of cytomegalovirus exposure and HLA in healthy donors. The data were produced by immunoSEQ multiplex PCR, yet TCRdb's version contains in-frame clones alone and is incomplete. The table has more than 55,000 clones, around 90% seen once; the top ten hold about 2.9%. Sequenced input: PBMCs. The source of these receptors is a man younger than 30 in good health and CMV-seronegative.

The rearrangement uses TRBV10-3 and TRBJ2-5; possibly TRBD1 for D (5 bases). Germline V lookup: CDR1 ENHRY, CDR2 SYGVKD. This CDR3 is built from 15 residues. The V and J ends lost 0 bases and 5 bases respectively, with 13 bases between them. The CDR3 coding sequence is TGTGCCATCAGTGAGTCAGCAGGGTCTATTGAGACCCAGTACTTC. Residues: CAISESAGSIETQYF.

In nucleotides, the CDR3 is TGTGCCAGCAGCTTAGGGGCGGCGAATCACAATGAGCAGTTCTTC. Residues: CASSLGAANHNEQFF. This sequence joins TRBV13 and TRBJ2-1, with D hard to call. Trimming removed 0 bases from V and 5 bases from J, with 11 bases in between. The CDR3 has 15 amino acids. Germline assignment: CDR1 PRHDT and CDR2 FYEKMQ (reference sequence).

J is TRBJ2-7 and V is TRBV27, with 7 bases fitting TRBD1. The J segment lost 6 bases and the V segment lost 2 bases, leaving 10 bases of the junction unmatched. Germline CDR1 and CDR2: MNHEY and SMNVEV (reference sequence). The CDR3 totals 15 residues. The CDR3 region is CASSLDGRGLGEQYF. CDR3 DNA: TGTGCCAGCAGTTTAGATGGCAGGGGGTTAGGCGAGCAGTACTTC.

V usage is TRBV6-1 and J usage is TRBJ1-2; D is unclear. CDR3 length equals 13 residues. Per germline, CDR1 MNHNS and CDR2 SASEGT. Trimming stripped 6 bases from V and 8 bases from J, with 16 bases between. The CDR3 loop reads CASRPVEAVGYTF. CDR3 bases: TGTGCCAGCAGGCCCGTGGAGGCGGTCGGCTACACCTTC.

The J gene is TRBJ2-1, the V gene TRBV19; TRBD2 might be the D (7 bases). The germline V and J ends were trimmed by 6 bases and 5 bases, with 17 bases remaining between them. The CDR3 extends over 15 amino acids. Germline V lookup: CDR1 LNHDA, CDR2 SQIVND (reference sequence). The CDR3 protein is CASSQRGGHNNEQFF. The DNA of the CDR3 is TGTGCCAGTAGCCAGAGGGGGGGACATAACAATGAGCAGTTCTTC.

This clone was observed a single time. The V gene is TRBV27, the J gene TRBJ2-1; tentatively, D is TRBD1 (6 bases). The ends were cut back, 3 bases at V and 3 bases at J, with 15 bases in the middle. The CDR3 is made up of 16 amino acids. CDR1 is MNHEY, CDR2 SMNVEV, per germline (reference sequence). In DNA form, the CDR3 reads TGTGCCAGCAGTTTCTGGGGGCGGAACGACTACAATGAGCAGTTCTTC. This encodes CASSFWGRNDYNEQFF.

The DNA of the CDR3 is TGTGCCAGCAGCTTGAACGACAGGGCCCTGACAGATACGCAGTATTTT. Translated: CASSLNDRALTDTQYF. The chain links TRBV7-9 to TRBJ2-3; 7 nucleotides agree with TRBD1. The CDR3 is 16 residues long. Trimming removed 3 bases from V and 3 bases from J; junction bases left unmatched: 9. Germline V gene lookup returns CDR1 SEHNR and CDR2 FQNEAQ (reference sequence).

This chain connects TRBV28 to TRBJ1-2, with a tentative D call TRBD1 (6 bases). Germline-derived CDR1 and CDR2 are MDHEN and SYDVKM. This CDR3 has 14 amino acids. Between the trimmed V and J ends, which lost 2 bases and 5 bases, there was a span of 12 bases. The CDR3 protein is CASSLSTQGYGYTF. CDR3 nucleotide sequence: TGTGCCAGCAGTTTAAGTACTCAGGGGTATGGCTACACCTTC.

The CDR3 coding sequence is TGTGCCAGCAGCTTGGTACCTAGCGGGAGTTACAATGAGCAGTTCTTC. The encoded protein is CASSLVPSGSYNEQFF. The chain combines TRBV11-2 with TRBJ2-1; 10 nucleotides align to TRBD2. The V gene end was trimmed by 3 bases and the J gene end by 4 bases; junction bases not matched to a gene: 6. This CDR3 has 16 residues. Germline CDR1 SGHAT, CDR2 FQNNGV.

The chain has TRBV5-8 and TRBJ1-2, with TRBD1 identical over 7 bases. Germline CDR1 and CDR2: SGHTS and YDEGEE. The CDR3 loop spans 16 amino acids. Trimming cost V 4 bases and J 3 bases; bases outside gene matches: 12. DNA for the CDR3: TGTGCCAGCAGCCGCGCTGACAGGGATGTTGACTATGGCTACACCTTC. Translated, it gives CASSRADRDVDYGYTF.